This is a list of T cell receptor beta chains from one sample in a study of blood T cells in healthy people across ages. TCRdb re-called the 5' RACE reads through MiXCR, storing one row per CDR3 protein. This table has hundreds of thousands of distinct CDR3 sequences, around 26% appearing once. Sequenced material: blood. Receptor source: a woman of 80 years or more in good health. Both conserved end residues are part of each CDR3. A D gene is named only where the DNA matches it firmly. Size is omitted from some rows. Given values are once, few, many or a class for expanded clones.

.,TRBJ1-5,TRBV10-3,TRBD1,CAISEAWTGLSQPQHF,TGTGCCATCAGTGAGGCTTGGACAGGGCTAAGTCAGCCCCAGCATTTT
many,TRBJ2-1,TRBV7-2,TRBD1,CASSLARQGVQTYNEQFF,TGTGCCAGCAGCTTAGCCCGGCAGGGGGTCCAAACTTACAATGAGCAGTTCTTC
many,TRBJ2-7,TRBV4-1,.,CASSHSEGGRDEQYF,TGCGCCAGCAGCCACTCCGAGGGGGGCAGGGACGAGCAGTACTTC
.,TRBJ2-1,TRBV6-2/TRBV6-3,TRBD1,CASSYDPSQSRGRPYNEQVF,TGTGCCAGCAGTTACGACCCCTCGCAGTCTAGGGGGCGGCCCTACAATGAGCAGGTCTTC
few,TRBJ1-5,TRBV20-1,.,CSAYQQGKGNQPQHF,TGCAGTGCTTACCAACAGGGTAAGGGCAATCAGCCCCAGCATTTT
few,TRBJ2-2,TRBV6-2/TRBV6-3,.,CASRQVWNTGELFF,TGTGCCAGCAGACAGGTTTGGAACACCGGGGAGCTGTTTTTT
few,TRBJ2-7,TRBV12-3/TRBV12-4,.,CASSQQGSSYNEQYF,TGTGCCAGCAGCCAACAGGGAAGCTCCTACAATGAGCAGTACTTC
.,TRBJ2-3,TRBV12-3/TRBV12-4,.,CASSQYRTRTDVQYF,TGTGCCAGCAGTCAATACAGAACTAGAACAGATGTGCAGTATTTT
.,TRBJ1-2,TRBV4-3,.,CASSQELTGSNYGYTF,TGCGCCAGCAGCCAGGAACTTACAGGGTCTAACTATGGCTACACCTTC
few,TRBJ1-5,TRBV28,.,CASSSTAGPNQPQHF,TGTGCCAGCAGTTCCACGGCGGGGCCCAATCAGCCCCAGCATTTT
many,TRBJ1-5,TRBV7-2,.,CASSSQVSNQPQHF,TGTGCCAGCAGCTCACAGGTCAGCAATCAGCCCCAGCATTTT
.,TRBJ1-2,TRBV7-2,.,CASSFQGVPYGYTF,TGTGCCAGCAGCTTTCAGGGAGTACCCTATGGCTACACCTTC
.,TRBJ2-5,TRBV20-1,TRBD1,CSARNRQGAGETQYF,TGCAGTGCTAGAAACCGACAGGGGGCGGGAGAGACCCAGTACTTC
.,TRBJ2-1,TRBV29-1,.,CSVEVAPGDEQFF,TGCAGCGTTGAAGTGGCCCCAGGGGATGAGCAGTTCTTC
.,TRBJ2-7,TRBV20-1,TRBD1,CSARVGQGIYEQYF,TGCAGTGCTAGAGTAGGACAGGGTATCTACGAGCAGTACTTC
once,TRBJ1-1,TRBV7-2,TRBD1,CASSSGSDREAFF,TGTGCCAGCAGCTCAGGGTCGGACAGGGAAGCTTTCTTT
few,TRBJ1-4,TRBV7-2,TRBD1,CASSPGQGSEKLFF,TGTGCCAGCAGCCCGGGACAGGGAAGTGAAAAACTGTTTTTT
many,TRBJ2-1,TRBV12-3/TRBV12-4,.,CASSFGGRDSPYNEQFF,TGTGCCAGCAGTTTCGGGGGCCGGGACAGCCCTTACAATGAGCAGTTCTTC
.,TRBJ2-4,TRBV6-4,TRBD1,CASKRQGILAKNIQYF,TGTGCCAGCAAACGACAGGGAATACTAGCCAAAAACATTCAGTACTTC
.,TRBJ2-5,TRBV7-9,.,CASTSRTQETQYF,TGTGCCAGCACCTCCCGGACACAAGAGACCCAGTACTTC
.,TRBJ2-7,TRBV15,.,CATSREMGASSYEQYF,TGTGCCACCAGCAGAGAAATGGGGGCCAGCTCCTACGAGCAGTACTTC
many,TRBJ1-5,TRBV15,TRBD1,CATRETGASSQPQHF,TGTGCCACCAGAGAGACAGGGGCGAGTAGTCAGCCCCAGCATTTT
many,TRBJ2-3,TRBV7-9,TRBD2,CASSRFAAGVTGTDTQYF,TGTGCCAGCAGCCGCTTCGCAGCGGGGGTGACTGGCACAGATACGCAGTATTTT
few,TRBJ2-7,TRBV27,.,CASSFQGWEQYF,TGTGCCAGCAGTTTCCAGGGTTGGGAGCAGTACTTC
many,TRBJ2-3,TRBV6-2/TRBV6-3,TRBD2,CASSAVPSGGSTDTQYF,TGTGCCAGCAGTGCCGTTCCTAGCGGGGGTAGCACAGATACGCAGTATTTT
many,TRBJ2-3,TRBV5-6,TRBD1,CASSIRTGGGSDTQYF,TGTGCCAGCAGCATCCGGACAGGGGGCGGTTCAGATACGCAGTATTTT
.,TRBJ2-3,TRBV12-3/TRBV12-4,.,CASKELGGGTDMEYF,TGTGCCAGCAAAGAACTAGGGGGGGGGACAGATATGGAGTATTTT
many,TRBJ2-5,TRBV5-1,TRBD1,CASSWTGTDQETQYF,TGCGCCAGCAGCTGGACCGGGACAGACCAAGAGACCCAGTACTTC